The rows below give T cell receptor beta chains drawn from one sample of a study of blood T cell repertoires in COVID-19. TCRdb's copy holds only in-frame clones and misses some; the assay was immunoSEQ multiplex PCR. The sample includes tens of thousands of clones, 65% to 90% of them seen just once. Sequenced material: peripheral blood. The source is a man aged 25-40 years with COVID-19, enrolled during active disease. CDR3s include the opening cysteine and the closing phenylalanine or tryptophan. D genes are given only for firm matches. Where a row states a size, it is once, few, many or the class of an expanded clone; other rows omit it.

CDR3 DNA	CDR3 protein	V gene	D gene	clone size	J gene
TGTGCCAGCTCGGAAGGGACACCCAAGAACACTGAAGCTTTCTTT	CASSEGTPKNTEAFF	TRBV18	.	.	TRBJ1-1
TGTGCCAGCTCACCGGGGAGCACTGAAGCTTTCTTT	CASSPGSTEAFF	TRBV18	.	once	TRBJ1-1
TGCGCCAGCAGCCAAGATCAAAGGGGGCGAAACGGGGAGCTGTTTTTT	CASSQDQRGRNGELFF	TRBV4-1	TRBD1	.	TRBJ2-2
TGTGCCAGCAGCTTAGAGGGGGAGAACTATGGCTACACCTTC	CASSLEGENYGYTF	TRBV7-2	.	once	TRBJ1-2
TGTGCCAGCAGCGTAAACAATATCCTTGGGACAGCGAACACTGAAGCTTTCTTT	CASSVNNILGTANTEAFF	TRBV9	TRBD1	.	TRBJ1-1
TGCAGCGTTGAGGGGACTGCTAACCGAAACAATGAGCAGTTCTTC	CSVEGTANRNNEQFF	TRBV29-1	.	once	TRBJ2-1
TGCGCCAGCAGCCAACAACTAGCGGGAGGTCCCACAGATACGCAGTATTTT	CASSQQLAGGPTDTQYF	TRBV4-1	TRBD2	.	TRBJ2-3
TGTGCCAGCAGCGTAGACGGAGGGTTGGGAGATACGCAGTATTTT	CASSVDGGLGDTQYF	TRBV9	.	.	TRBJ2-3
TGTGCCAGCTCTCTAGCGGAAGCCTACGAGCAGTACTTC	CASSLAEAYEQYF	TRBV6-5	TRBD2	.	TRBJ2-7
TGTGCCAGCAGCTTCCGGACTAGCGGGAGGGACCCCTACAATGAGCAGTTCTTC	CASSFRTSGRDPYNEQFF	TRBV5-6	TRBD2	.	TRBJ2-1
TGTGCCAGCAGTTCAAAAGCGACTAGCCACCCTAGGGAGCAGTACTTC	CASSSKATSHPREQYF	TRBV27	TRBD2	.	TRBJ2-7
TGTGCCAGCTCATCTGACTGGAACACTGAAGCTTTCTTT	CASSSDWNTEAFF	TRBV18	.	.	TRBJ1-1
TGTGCCAGCAGCTCGCCGGGGGGCGGGAGTAGGAATGAGCAGTTCTTC	CASSSPGGGSRNEQFF	TRBV11-3	.	.	TRBJ2-1
TGTGCCAGCAGCGACCGACAGGGATCCTTGGAGACCCAGTACTTC	CASSDRQGSLETQYF	TRBV5-5	TRBD1	.	TRBJ2-5
TGTGCCAGCAGCTGGTCGGACAGGGGCCCCCAGGGTGAGGGCTACACCTTC	CASSWSDRGPQGEGYTF	TRBV7-9	TRBD1	.	TRBJ1-2
TGTGCCAGCTCACCCCAGGCGGGGGAGCAGTACTTC	CASSPQAGEQYF	TRBV18	.	.	TRBJ2-7
TGTGCCAGCCAAACCAGTCGGGGGAGCCCAGATACGCAGTATTTT	CASQTSRGSPDTQYF	TRBV7-2	.	.	TRBJ2-3
TGTGCCAGTAGCTCACTAGGGCTCACTATTAGGCAGTTCTTC	CASSSLGLTIRQFF	TRBV19	.	.	TRBJ2-1
TGTGCCAGCAGCCTTGGGACAGGGGCCTATGGCTACACCTTC	CASSLGTGAYGYTF	TRBV6-2/TRBV6-3	TRBD1	.	TRBJ1-2
TGCGCCAGCAGCTCCGTCGGGGAGACGGGCTACACCTTC	CASSSVGETGYTF	TRBV5-1	.	.	TRBJ1-2
TGTGCCAGCAGTTTGACAGGGCCTCGGTACTTC	CASSLTGPRYF	TRBV13	TRBD1	.	TRBJ2-7
TGTGCCACCCGCGGGTCTGGGGCCAACGTCCTGACTTTC	CATRGSGANVLTF	TRBV24-1	.	.	TRBJ2-6
TGTGCCAGCAGCCTACTCGGTGGCAGGGGGGCGGAGACCCAGTACTTC	CASSLLGGRGAETQYF	TRBV7-2	.	.	TRBJ2-5
TGTGCCAGTAGTATCAGGCCGGCCTCCTACGAGCAGTACTTC	CASSIRPASYEQYF	TRBV19	.	many	TRBJ2-7
TGTGCCAGCAGTTCCCCGGGACGGGGCGGGAGGGCCCGGGAGACCCAGTACTTC	CASSSPGRGGRARETQYF	TRBV27	TRBD2	.	TRBJ2-5
TGTGCCAGCAGCTTGCAGGGGGCGGATGGCTACACCTTC	CASSLQGADGYTF	TRBV5-4	TRBD1	.	TRBJ1-2
TGTGCCAGTAGTCTGGACAGGGGTCTTTCCTACGAGCAGTACTTC	CASSLDRGLSYEQYF	TRBV19	TRBD1	once	TRBJ2-7
TGTGCCAGCAGCTTAAGGACAGGGGGTTCCGAGGGCTACACCTTC	CASSLRTGGSEGYTF	TRBV7-8	TRBD1	once	TRBJ1-2
TGTGCCAGCACCAGGACAGGTCCGTACGAGCAGTACTTC	CASTRTGPYEQYF	TRBV28	TRBD1	once	TRBJ2-7
TGTGCCAGCAGCTTGGACCAAAGACAGGGGGAAGAGACCCAGTACTTC	CASSLDQRQGEETQYF	TRBV7-2	TRBD1	.	TRBJ2-5
TGTGCCAGCAGCTTAGGGCGGTTAAATCAGCCCCAGCATTTT	CASSLGRLNQPQHF	TRBV13	.	.	TRBJ1-5
TGTGCCAGAAGCTTAGCCCAGGAATTAAGTACCAATTCACCCCTCCACTTT	CARSLAQELSTNSPLHF	TRBV7-5	.	.	TRBJ1-6
TGTGCCAGCAGCCTCGAACGACAGGGAACCGCTGGAAACACCATATATTTT	CASSLERQGTAGNTIYF	TRBV7-6	TRBD1	.	TRBJ1-3
TGTGCCAGCAGCCACCCGGGACAGCCGCCCTACGAGCAGTACTTC	CASSHPGQPPYEQYF	TRBV7-2	TRBD1	.	TRBJ2-7
TGTGCCAGCAGCTTAGAGATGGCAGTGCAGGGGATGAACACTGAAGCTTTCTTT	CASSLEMAVQGMNTEAFF	TRBV11-2	.	.	TRBJ1-1
TGTGCCAGTAGCCGCACGGGACAGGAGTACGACGAGCAGTACTTC	CASSRTGQEYDEQYF	TRBV19	TRBD1	few	TRBJ2-7
TGTGCCAGTAAAGGGGCCAGGGCCAGAGGCTATGGCTACACCTTC	CASKGARARGYGYTF	TRBV28	.	.	TRBJ1-2
TGTGCCAGCAAAGGGACAGGGGAGTTTCAGCCCCAGCATTTT	CASKGTGEFQPQHF	TRBV2	TRBD1	once	TRBJ1-5
TGTGCCACCAGCATCGGGACAGGGGGCGAAGAAAAACTGTTTTTT	CATSIGTGGEEKLFF	TRBV15	TRBD1	once	TRBJ1-4
TGCAGCGTTGAGGGACTAGCAGTCGATGAGCAGTTCTTC	CSVEGLAVDEQFF	TRBV29-1	TRBD2	once	TRBJ2-1
TGTGCCAGTAGTACAGGGGAACTCGTCTGGGGAAACACCATATATTTT	CASSTGELVWGNTIYF	TRBV19	.	.	TRBJ1-3
TGTGCCAGCAATGAGCGGGACAGGGGAAGGGTCTACGAGCAGTACTTC	CASNERDRGRVYEQYF	TRBV2	TRBD1	.	TRBJ2-7
TGTGCCAGCAGTGAAGTAAATGGGGCCAACGTCCTGACTTTC	CASSEVNGANVLTF	TRBV2	.	.	TRBJ2-6
TGTGCCAGCAGCGGGGGACAGGGGTACAATGAGCAGTTCTTC	CASSGGQGYNEQFF	TRBV11-3	TRBD1	.	TRBJ2-1
TGCAGCGTTGAGAAGGGACAGGACACTGAAGCTTTCTTT	CSVEKGQDTEAFF	TRBV29-1	TRBD1	.	TRBJ1-1
TGTGCCACCAGTGAATACGCGGGGACTAGCGGGGCAGATACGCAGTATTTT	CATSEYAGTSGADTQYF	TRBV24-1	TRBD2	few	TRBJ2-3
TGTGCCATCAGTTTCGGGACAGGGGCATTTGAGCAGTTCTTC	CAISFGTGAFEQFF	TRBV10-3	TRBD1	.	TRBJ2-1
TGCAGCGACCTGGGGAGTCCGGGGATGGGAGGTTTCTTT	CSDLGSPGMGGFF	TRBV29-1	.	.	TRBJ1-1
TGTGCCAGCAGTTACAAGGCGGGATTTGGCGAGCAGTACTTC	CASSYKAGFGEQYF	TRBV6-5	.	.	TRBJ2-7
TGTGCCAGCAGCCAACCCGACAGGGACTACGAGCAGTACTTC	CASSQPDRDYEQYF	TRBV28	TRBD1	.	TRBJ2-7